The 30 T cell receptor beta chains listed next were all sequenced from one sample in a study of cytomegalovirus exposure and HLA in healthy donors. Using immunoSEQ multiplex PCR, the repertoire was profiled, and TCRdb retains in-frame clones only, with some absent. The top ten hold more than 10% of the sample, which has 200,000 to 250,000 clones, 87% seen once. Sequencing was performed on PBMCs. The receptors were gathered from a man aged 18-30 years in good health and CMV-seropositive.

This clone came up once. V and J are TRBV29-1 and TRBJ2-1; D ambiguous. Trimming removed 6 bases from V and 0 bases from J, with 9 bases in between. This CDR3 has 13 residues. Germline V CDR1 and CDR2: SQVTM, ANQGSEA. CDR3 amino acids: CSVVPFSYNEQFF. The CDR3, as DNA: TGCAGCGTAGTACCATTCTCCTACAATGAGCAGTTCTTC.

The genes are TRBV7-6 and TRBJ1-3; D ambiguous. Germline CDR1 and CDR2: SGHVS and FNYEAQ. The CDR3 is 16 residues long. V gave up 1 base and J gave up 4 bases, with 14 bases separating them. The CDR3 DNA is TGTGCCAGCAGCTTAGAGAGACCCGGGCCCGGAAACACCATATATTTT. This codes for CASSLERPGPGNTIYF. The full variable domain, its missing parts supplied by reference TRBV7-6 and TRBJ1-3, is GAGVSQSPRYKVTKRGQDVALRCDPISGHVSLYWYRQALGQGPEFLTYFNYEAQQDKSGLPNDRFSAERPEGSISTLTIQRTEQRDSAMYRCASSLERPGPGNTIYFGEGSWLTVV.

Here the CDR3 DNA reads TGTGCCAGCAGCCAAAGCCCTTCGGATGGGCTACTGTTTTTT. Translating it yields CASSQSPSDGLLFF. This chain joins TRBV4-2 and TRBJ1-4; no firm D call. Trimming took off 2 bases at V and 13 bases at J, with 17 bases between the two ends. The CDR3 is 14 amino acids. Germline CDR1 is LGHNA and CDR2 is YNFKEQ.

This clone was observed a few times. The chain carries TRBV29-1 and TRBJ2-1; 9 nucleotides align to TRBD2. The CDR3 is 16 amino acids. Germline-derived CDR1 and CDR2 are SQVTM and ANQGSEA. The junction had 10 bases not matched to a gene; V was cut back by 4 bases and J by 3 bases. This chain's CDR3 is CSVVFSGRAGYNEQFF. CDR3 bases: TGCAGCGTTGTTTTTAGCGGGAGAGCAGGCTACAATGAGCAGTTCTTC.

This chain links TRBV27 with TRBJ2-7, with 7 bases identical to TRBD2. The germline gives CDR1 MNHEY, CDR2 SMNVEV (reference sequence). This CDR3 region has 14 residues. Trimming removed 1 base from V and 2 bases from J; junction bases left unmatched: 2. CDR3 nucleotides: TGTGCCAGCAGTTTATGGGGGGGGGCCTACGAGCAGTACTTC. Its protein is CASSLWGGAYEQYF.

The chain is built from TRBV5-1 and TRBJ2-7; D might be TRBD1 or TRBD2, each matching 5 bases. Germline assignment: CDR1 SGHRS and CDR2 YFSETQ. The CDR3 totals 15 residues. V lost 0 bases and J 6 bases, leaving 16 bases between the germline ends. The CDR3 nucleotides read TGCGCCAGCAGCTTGGAGGGAGTGCCTGGGGGCGAGCAGTACTTC. Protein sequence: CASSLEGVPGGEQYF.

This clone turned up a few times. J is TRBJ2-2 and V is TRBV9; D uncertain. The CDR3 totals 15 residues. Between the trimmed V and J ends, which lost 3 bases and 1 base, there was a span of 10 bases. Germline V lookup: CDR1 SGDLS, CDR2 YYNGEE. The CDR3 is CASSATSQNTGELFF. Here the CDR3 DNA reads TGTGCCAGCAGCGCTACCTCCCAGAACACCGGGGAGCTGTTTTTT.

This clone was recorded once. The chain uses TRBV27 and TRBJ1-1; 8 bases are shared with TRBD1. Losses at the gene ends were 5 bases for V and 9 bases for J; bases not matched to a gene: 8. Germline-derived CDR1 and CDR2 are MNHEY and SMNVEV (reference sequence). The CDR3 is 13 residues long. The CDR3 is CASSPGTGLQAFF. CDR3 DNA sequence: TGTGCCAGCAGTCCGGGGACAGGACTACAAGCTTTCTTT.

The CDR3 DNA is TGTGCCAGCAGCGTCTACGGGGACAACTATGGCTACACCTTC. It encodes CASSVYGDNYGYTF. J is TRBJ1-2 and V is TRBV9; TRBD1 might be the D (5 bases). Trimming stripped 2 bases from V and 2 bases from J, with 10 bases between. Germline CDR1 is SGDLS and CDR2 is YYNGEE. CDR3 size: 14 residues.

J is TRBJ1-1 and V is TRBV27; D is perhaps TRBD1 (5 bases). CDR1 and CDR2 (germline): MNHEY, SMNVEV (reference sequence). V was pared by 6 bases and J by 1 base, with 12 bases between. The CDR3 runs to 14 residues. Here the CDR3 DNA reads TGTGCCAGCAGGGAGGGGCCTACGAACACTGAAGCTTTCTTT. Translating it yields CASREGPTNTEAFF.

This chain links TRBV5-1 with TRBJ1-1; TRBD1 matches 10 bases. Germline V lookup: CDR1 SGHRS, CDR2 YFSETQ. CDR3 length: 16 amino acids. V trimming: 3 bases; J trimming: 4 bases; junction bases outside the gene matches: 9. CDR3 DNA sequence: TGCGCCAGCAGCTCGGGACAGGGGCCCTTGGGCACTGAAGCTTTCTTT. Its translation is CASSSGQGPLGTEAFF. The whole variable domain, filled in from reference TRBV5-1 and TRBJ1-1, reads KAGVTQTPRYLIKTRGQQVTLSCSPISGHRSVSWYQQTPGQGLQFLFEYFSETQRNKGNFPGRFSGRQFSNSRSEMNVSTLELGDSALYLCASSSGQGPLGTEAFFGQGTRLTVV.

The chain couples TRBV6-6 to TRBJ1-1; unclear D gene. Trimming took 4 bases from V and 7 from J, leaving 13 bases between them. Germline V gene sequence: CDR1 MNHNY, CDR2 SVGAGI (reference sequence). The CDR3 extends over 13 amino acids. CDR3 sequence: CASSSAPTSEAFF. CDR3 DNA sequence: TGTGCCAGCAGTTCCGCCCCTACCAGTGAAGCTTTCTTT.

This rearrangement joins TRBV7-6 to TRBJ2-2; D gene ambiguous. Trimming removed 5 bases at V and 4 bases at J, with 11 bases between. Per germline, CDR1 SGHVS and CDR2 FNYEAQ. This CDR3 is 14 amino acids long. CDR3: CASSPFESTGELFF. CDR3 DNA: TGTGCCAGCAGCCCTTTTGAGTCCACCGGGGAGCTGTTTTTT.

The chain is built from TRBV18 and TRBJ2-7; 11 bases map to TRBD2. Trimming took 3 bases from V and 7 from J; bases not matched to a gene: 8. This CDR3 spans 15 amino acids. The germline CDR1 and CDR2 sequences are KGHSH and LQKENI. The CDR3 nucleotides are TGTGCCAGCTCACCCGTCTTAGCGGGAGGGCGGGAGCAGTACTTC. Protein: CASSPVLAGGREQYF.

CDR3 region: CASSLEDRSYEQYF. CDR3 bases: TGTGCCAGCAGTTTGGAGGACAGATCCTACGAGCAGTACTTC. The chain employs TRBV28 and TRBJ2-7; TRBD1 is a possible D gene (6 bases). The length of the CDR3 is 14 residues. Trimming left V 3 bases short and J 1 base short, with 10 bases between. The germline gives CDR1 MDHEN, CDR2 SYDVKM. Using reference TRBV28 and TRBJ2-7 for the parts outside the CDR3, the full variable domain is DVKVTQSSRYLVKRTGEKVFLECVQDMDHENMFWYRQDPGLGLRLIYFSYDVKMKEKGDIPEGYSVSREKKERFSLILESASTNQTSMYLCASSLEDRSYEQYFGPGTRLTVT.

The CDR3 DNA reads TGTGCCAGCAGCTTAGGTTGGACTAGCGCTCTGGGAGATACGCAGTATTTT. It encodes CASSLGWTSALGDTQYF. This chain uses TRBV7-2 with TRBJ2-3, with 9 positions matching TRBD2. V lost 1 base and J lost 5; bases outside the gene matches: 10. Germline V lookup: CDR1 SGHTA, CDR2 FQGNSA. The CDR3 totals 17 residues.

The rearrangement joins TRBV28 to TRBJ2-1, with D unresolved. V was shortened by 4 bases and J by 8 bases, with 18 bases between the two germline ends. Germline CDR1 is MDHEN and CDR2 is SYDVKM. CDR3 length: 15 amino acids. This CDR3 reads CASSSSIPKADEQFF. The CDR3 DNA sequence: TGTGCCAGCAGTTCCTCAATCCCTAAGGCCGATGAGCAGTTCTTC.

The CDR3 coding sequence is TGTGCCAGCAGCCAAACTAAATCAGGTTTCTTACAGCCCCAGCATTTT. This gives the protein CASSQTKSGFLQPQHF. The rearrangement joins TRBV5-6 to TRBJ1-5; D is uncertain. Trimming removed 4 bases from V and 7 bases from J, with 21 bases in between. Per the germline V gene, CDR1 is SGHDT and CDR2 is YYEEEE. The CDR3 extends over 16 amino acids.

The J gene is TRBJ2-3, the V gene TRBV5-4; 8 positions agree with TRBD2. The CDR3 consists of 15 residues. V dropped 4 bases and J dropped 2; count of bases not matched to a gene: 6. Germline-derived CDR1 and CDR2 are SGHNT and YYREEE (reference sequence). The CDR3 is CASSGRRGDTDTQYF. The CDR3 bases are TGTGCCAGCAGCGGTCGGCGGGGGGACACAGATACGCAGTATTTT.

The chain is built from TRBV5-4 and TRBJ2-7, with a possible D match to TRBD1 (6 bases). Trimming pared 2 bases from V and 4 bases from J, leaving 16 bases between. Germline V gives CDR1 SGHNT, CDR2 YYREEE (reference sequence). The length of the CDR3 is 15 residues. The CDR3 DNA sequence: TGTGCCAGCAGCTTCCCCAACGGGACACTATACGAGCAGTACTTC. This gives the protein CASSFPNGTLYEQYF.

V and J are TRBV29-1 and TRBJ1-3; unclear D gene. Germline V gene sequence: CDR1 SQVTM, CDR2 ANQGSEA. This CDR3 region has 14 residues. The V end was cut by 4 bases, the J end by 1 base, with 11 bases between. The CDR3 sequence is CSVATLISGNTIYF. The DNA for the CDR3 is TGCAGCGTTGCCACCCTAATTTCTGGAAACACCATATATTTT.

Only a few counts were recorded for this clone. The chain uses TRBV30 and TRBJ2-7; possible D gene TRBD2, 7 bases. Germline V lookup: CDR1 GTSNPN, CDR2 SVGIG (reference sequence). This CDR3 has 12 amino acids. V was shortened by 2 bases and J by 5 bases, with 10 bases between the two germline ends. CDR3 amino acids: CAWSPGGDEQYF. CDR3 bases: TGTGCCTGGAGTCCGGGGGGCGACGAGCAGTACTTC.

The chain joins TRBV30 to TRBJ1-2; the D gene is possibly TRBD1 (5 bases). The CDR3 is made up of 13 amino acids. Trimming took 7 bases from V and 8 from J, leaving 20 bases between them. CDR1 and CDR2 from the germline V gene are GTSNPN and SVGIG (reference sequence). The CDR3 region has the DNA TGTGCCTTGAACCTCAGGGATCGAGGCGGCTACACCTTC. This sequence encodes CALNLRDRGGYTF.

The rearrangement links TRBV29-1 to TRBJ2-5; 10 bases match TRBD2. The CDR3 has 15 amino acids. The germline V gene encodes CDR1 SQVTM and CDR2 ANQGSEA. V was clipped by 7 bases and J by 5 bases; unmatched bases: 13. The CDR3 protein is CSAGASGRAEETQYF. The CDR3 DNA is TGCAGCGCTGGGGCCAGCGGGAGGGCCGAGGAGACCCAGTACTTC.

The V call is TRBV7-9, the J call TRBJ1-5; no clear D. This CDR3 has 13 residues. CDR1 and CDR2 from the germline V gene are SEHNR and FQNEAQ (reference sequence). Trimming left V 3 bases short and J 7 bases short, with 10 bases between. The CDR3, as DNA: TGTGCCAGCAGCTTCTCGGAACTCCAGCCCCAGCATTTT. Its translation: CASSFSELQPQHF.

V gene TRBV18 combines with J gene TRBJ1-4; D is uncertain. Germline V gene data show CDR1 as KGHSH and CDR2 as LQKENI. The CDR3 covers 15 residues. The ends were cut back, 0 bases at V and 4 bases at J, with 9 bases in the middle. The CDR3 DNA sequence: TGTGCCAGCTCACCACCTGGAAGGGTTAATGAAAAACTGTTTTTT. Its translation: CASSPPGRVNEKLFF.

V is TRBV7-8 and J is TRBJ2-1; 7 bases line up with TRBD1. Trimming removed 7 bases from V and 7 bases from J; junction bases left unmatched: 19. From germline, CDR1 is SGHVS and CDR2 FQNEAQ. The CDR3 has 17 amino acids. The CDR3 DNA reads TGTGCCAGCACCACCAGCCCGGGACAGAGGACCACTAATGAGCAGTTCTTC. Protein product: CASTTSPGQRTTNEQFF.

Details on this clone: Within the sample, other DNA sequences also encode this same CDR3. This chain joins TRBV6-5 and TRBJ2-7; D call uncertain. This CDR3 has 13 amino acids. CDR1 is MNHEY, CDR2 SVGAGI, per germline. Trimming shortened V by 4 bases and J by 1 base, and 8 bases separated the two germline ends. This CDR3 reads CASSSSISYEQYF. Written as DNA, the CDR3 is TGTGCCAGCAGTTCCTCTATTTCCTACGAGCAGTACTTC.

The CDR3 bases are TGTGCCAGCAGTGTTAGCGGGAGTGCAGATACGCAGTATTTT. Amino acids: CASSVSGSADTQYF. The chain joins TRBV27 to TRBJ2-3; 9 bases are shared with TRBD2. After removal of 5 bases from V and 4 bases from J, the junction contained 4 bases not matched to a gene. The germline V gene encodes CDR1 MNHEY and CDR2 SMNVEV (reference sequence). The CDR3 extends over 14 amino acids.

This sequence joins TRBV6-5 and TRBJ1-5; 7 bases match TRBD1. V trimming: 5 bases; J trimming: 5 bases; junction bases outside the gene matches: 6. This CDR3 is built from 14 residues. Per the germline V gene, CDR1 is MNHEY and CDR2 is SVGAGI. The CDR3 DNA sequence: TGTGCCAGCAGTGTACTTCAGGGGGATCAGCCCCAGCATTTT. Protein sequence: CASSVLQGDQPQHF.